Listed here is a single TCR beta chain. Its antigen is undetermined. V lost 7 bases and J lost 6, with 19 bases in between. The CDR3 loop spans 15 amino acids. The V gene's germline CDR1 is SNHLY and CDR2 FYNNEI. Clones were read by immunoSEQ multiplex PCR, and TCRdb kept only the in-frame ones, dropping some. Here the sample spans 25,000 to 35,000 clones, 85% to 90% being singletons. These data come from a study of lymphopenia after photon versus proton radiotherapy. General study points: Proton therapy kept repertoires fairly stable, unlike photons, which gained effector/memory cells.

This chain connects TRBV2 to TRBJ2-1, with D possibly called TRBD1 or TRBD2 (5 bases each). The sequencing here drew on peripheral blood, taken from a patient treated with photon-based radiotherapy. The clonotype originates from a woman aged 45-65 years with pancreatic cancer. The CDR3 spells CASTHRTVQGNEQFF. The CDR3 DNA sequence: TGTGCCAGCACCCATCGGACTGTTCAGGGCAATGAGCAGTTCTTC.